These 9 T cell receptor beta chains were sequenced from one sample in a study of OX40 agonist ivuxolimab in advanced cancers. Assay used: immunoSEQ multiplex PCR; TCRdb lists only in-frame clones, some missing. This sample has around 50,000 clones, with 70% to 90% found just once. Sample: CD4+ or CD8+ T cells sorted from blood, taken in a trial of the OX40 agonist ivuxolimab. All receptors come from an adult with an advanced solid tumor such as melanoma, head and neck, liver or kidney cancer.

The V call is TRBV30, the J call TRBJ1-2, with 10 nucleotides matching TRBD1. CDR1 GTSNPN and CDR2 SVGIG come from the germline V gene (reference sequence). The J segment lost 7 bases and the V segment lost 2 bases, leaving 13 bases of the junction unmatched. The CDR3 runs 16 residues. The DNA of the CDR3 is TGTGCCTGGAGTCTCCCATCCGGGACAGGGGTGGGTGGCTACACCTTC. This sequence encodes CAWSLPSGTGVGGYTF.

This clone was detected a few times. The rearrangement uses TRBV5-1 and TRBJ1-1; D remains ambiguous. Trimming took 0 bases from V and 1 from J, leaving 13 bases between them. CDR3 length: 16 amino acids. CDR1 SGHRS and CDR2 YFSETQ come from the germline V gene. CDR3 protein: CASSLAAGMGNTEAFF. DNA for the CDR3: TGCGCCAGCAGCTTGGCGGCGGGTATGGGGAACACTGAAGCTTTCTTT.

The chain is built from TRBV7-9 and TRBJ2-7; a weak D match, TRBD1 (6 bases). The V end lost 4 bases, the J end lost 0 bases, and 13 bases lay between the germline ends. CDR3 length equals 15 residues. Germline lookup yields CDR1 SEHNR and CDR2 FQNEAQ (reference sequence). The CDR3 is CASSSRQASSYEQYF. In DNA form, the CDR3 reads TGTGCCAGCAGCTCCCGACAGGCAAGCTCCTACGAGCAGTACTTC.

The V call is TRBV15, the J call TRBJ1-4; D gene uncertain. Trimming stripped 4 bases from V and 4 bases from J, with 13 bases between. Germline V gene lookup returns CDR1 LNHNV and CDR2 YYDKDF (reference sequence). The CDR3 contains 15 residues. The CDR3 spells CATSIRRAINEKLFF. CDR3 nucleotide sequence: TGTGCCACCAGCATAAGACGGGCCATTAATGAAAAACTGTTTTTT.

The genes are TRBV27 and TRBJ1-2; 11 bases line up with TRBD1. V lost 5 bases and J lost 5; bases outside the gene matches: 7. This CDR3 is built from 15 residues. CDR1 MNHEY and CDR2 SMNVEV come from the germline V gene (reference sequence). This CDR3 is CASSASGQGGYGYTF. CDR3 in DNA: TGTGCCAGCAGTGCTTCGGGACAGGGGGGTTATGGCTACACCTTC.

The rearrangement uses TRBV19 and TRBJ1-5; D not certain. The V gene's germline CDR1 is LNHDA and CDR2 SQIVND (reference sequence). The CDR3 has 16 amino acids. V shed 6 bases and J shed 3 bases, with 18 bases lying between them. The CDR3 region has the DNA TGTGCCAGTAGGACTACAGTGGGGTCCCACAATCAGCCCCAGCATTTT. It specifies CASRTTVGSHNQPQHF.

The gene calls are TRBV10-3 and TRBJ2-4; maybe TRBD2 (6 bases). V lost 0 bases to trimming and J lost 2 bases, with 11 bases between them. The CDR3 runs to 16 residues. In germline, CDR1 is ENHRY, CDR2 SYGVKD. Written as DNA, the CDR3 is TGTGCCATCAGTGAGTCTCCCGGGGGTACCAAAAACATTCAGTACTTC. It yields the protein CAISESPGGTKNIQYF.

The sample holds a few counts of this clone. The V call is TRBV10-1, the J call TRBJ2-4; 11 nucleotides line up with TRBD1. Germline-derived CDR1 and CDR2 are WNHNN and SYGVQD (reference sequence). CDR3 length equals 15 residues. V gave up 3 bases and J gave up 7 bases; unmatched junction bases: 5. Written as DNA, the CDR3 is TGCGCCAGCAGTGATCCGGGACAGGGGGTTAACATTCAGTACTTC. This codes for CASSDPGQGVNIQYF.

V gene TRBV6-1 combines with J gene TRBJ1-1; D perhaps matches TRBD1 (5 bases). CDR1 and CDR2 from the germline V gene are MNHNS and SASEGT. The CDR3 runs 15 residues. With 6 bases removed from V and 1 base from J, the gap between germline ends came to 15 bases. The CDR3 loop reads CASSYRGGPNTEAFF. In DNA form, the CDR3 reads TGTGCCAGCAGCTATAGGGGTGGTCCGAACACTGAAGCTTTCTTT.